A single T cell receptor beta chain is shown here with its context. The antigen is unknown. The data belong to a study of post-analysis software for immune sequencing data. The CDR3 extends over 15 amino acids. In germline, CDR1 is LGHNA, CDR2 YNFKEQ. Trimming removed 2 bases from V and 4 bases from J; junction bases left unmatched: 6. Tagging with unique molecular identifiers was a feature of the TCR beta cDNA libraries. TCRdb called the PCR reads again in MiXCR, with one record for every CDR3 protein. The sample shows fewer than 700,000 distinct CDR3 sequences, about 44% of them seen only once. The study's findings and limits: Four to six TRBV segments were more frequent in patients than controls; TRBV5-6, TRBV5-1 and TRBV20-1 belonged to this group.

The chain employs TRBV4-2 and TRBJ2-5, with 8 bases aligning to TRBD2. What was sequenced was blood. The receptor was derived from a girl aged 5-17 years with multiple sclerosis. The CDR3 loop is CASSQREGLGETQYF. CDR3 nucleotide sequence: TGTGCCAGCAGCCAACGGGAGGGCCTGGGAGAGACCCAGTACTTC.